The entry below describes one TCR beta chain. This sample is part of a study of blood T cell repertoires in COVID-19. The method was immunoSEQ multiplex PCR; TCRdb's version includes in-frame clones alone and lacks a portion of them. The table has a few hundred thousand clones, 80% to 90% seen once; the top ten hold 6.5% to 8.5%. Germline values: CDR1 LNHDA, CDR2 SQIVND (reference sequence). The length of the CDR3 is 15 residues. V lost 1 base to trimming and J lost 7 bases; unmatched junction nucleotides: 2. What was sequenced was PBMCs or T cells enriched from blood (not recorded which). This clonotype was obtained from a woman aged 55-70 years who had recovered from COVID-19. The rearrangement joins TRBV19 to TRBJ2-5; 14 bases line up with TRBD2. CDR3 sequence (DNA): TGTGCCAGTAGTATAGGAGGACTAGCGGGGGGGACCCAGTACTTC. The encoded protein is CASSIGGLAGGTQYF.